This T cell receptor beta chain appears in the sequencing data of a study of blood T cell repertoires in COVID-19. Study overall: COVID-19 samples collected from the United States, Italy and Spain covered acute and convalescent phases. From T cells, B-cell-depleted T cells, or PBMCs came the material, which was cDNA or gDNA.

V gave up 5 bases and J gave up 4 bases; unmatched junction bases: 7. The V gene's germline CDR1 is SGHTA and CDR2 FQGNSA. CDR3 length: 16 residues. Per the authors' pipeline: For nucleated cells, counts were estimated from reference gene primer amplification. Assay used: immunoSEQ multiplex PCR; TCRdb lists only in-frame clones, some missing. V and J calls plus clone size are reproduced from that table; the DNA served to infer D and trimming. The sample includes approximately 170,000 clones, around 89% seen only once; the top ten take roughly 2%. Sample: peripheral blood. The sequence came from a man aged 45 to 65 who had recovered from COVID-19. The rearrangement uses TRBV7-2 and TRBJ2-3; 12 bases are a match to TRBD2. CDR3 nucleotides: TGTGCCAGCAGCCCTGCTAGCGGGAGGGCCCCAGATACGCAGTATTTT. Translation gives CASSPASGRAPDTQYF. Based on the CDR3 plus reference TRBV7-2 and TRBJ2-3, the full variable domain is GAGVSQSPSNKVTEKGKDVELRCDPISGHTALYWYRQSLGQGLEFLIYFQGNSAPDKSGLPSDRFSAERTGGSVSTLTIQRTQQEDSAVYLCASSPASGRAPDTQYFGPGTRLTVL.